One and the same sample provided the 28 T cell receptor beta chains below, sequenced in a study of OX40 agonist ivuxolimab in advanced cancers. The protocol was immunoSEQ multiplex PCR, while the TCRdb copy is restricted to in-frame clones and leaves out a portion. The sample carries roughly 95,000 clones, around 86% recorded once. Source: CD4+ or CD8+ T cells sorted from blood, taken in a trial of the OX40 agonist ivuxolimab. The origin of the receptors is an adult with an advanced solid tumor such as melanoma, head and neck, liver or kidney cancer.

V gene TRBV5-1 combines with J gene TRBJ2-1; TRBD2 matches at 10 bases. Looked up from germline, CDR1 is SGHRS and CDR2 is YFSETQ. The CDR3 extends over 15 amino acids. With V trimmed by 4 bases and J by 2 bases, 3 bases remained unmatched. CDR3 in amino acids: CASSVTSGAYNEQFF. CDR3 DNA sequence: TGCGCCAGCAGCGTCACTAGCGGGGCCTACAATGAGCAGTTCTTC.

This rearrangement joins TRBV6-5 to TRBJ2-7; 8 bases agree with TRBD1. V shed 7 bases, J shed 4 bases, and the junction held 12 bases outside the gene matches. This CDR3 contains 15 residues. CDR1 and CDR2 (germline): MNHEY, SVGAGI. CDR3 protein: CASTIPGTGKYEQYF. The DNA of the CDR3 is TGTGCCAGCACCATACCCGGGACAGGTAAGTACGAGCAGTACTTC.

The DNA of the CDR3 is TGCGCCAGCAGTGGGTCCTACAATGAGCAGTTCTTC. Protein sequence: CASSGSYNEQFF. The chain links TRBV10-2 to TRBJ2-1; unclear D gene. The ends were cut back, 4 bases at V and 1 base at J, with 2 bases in the middle. CDR3 length: 12 amino acids. Germline loops: CDR1 WSHSY, CDR2 SAAADI.

V gene TRBV6-1 combines with J gene TRBJ1-2; 7 bases align to TRBD1. J gave up 3 bases and V 5 bases, and 6 bases lay outside the gene matches. The CDR3 consists of 14 residues. Germline V gene lookup returns CDR1 MNHNS and CDR2 SASEGT. CDR3 coding DNA: TGTGCCAGCAGTACTGGGACAGCTTACTATGGCTACACCTTC. Its protein is CASSTGTAYYGYTF.

The chain recombines TRBV6-6 with TRBJ2-1; TRBD2 matches 11 bases. The germline V gene has CDR1 MNHNY and CDR2 SVGAGI (reference sequence). The ends lost 5 bases at V and 7 bases at J; junction bases unmatched: 4. This CDR3 spans 14 amino acids. The CDR3 nucleotides are TGTGCCAGCAGTCCTAGGACTAGCGGGAATGAGCAGTTCTTC. It yields the protein CASSPRTSGNEQFF.

The genes are TRBV5-1 and TRBJ1-1, with D possibly TRBD1 on 5 matching bases. V lost 4 bases, J lost 3 bases, and 13 bases lay in between. The CDR3 contains 14 residues. In germline, CDR1 is SGHRS, CDR2 YFSETQ. CDR3 nucleotide sequence: TGCGCCAGCAGCCCCGACCAGGGCTACACTGAAGCTTTCTTT. Translating gives CASSPDQGYTEAFF. Using reference TRBV5-1 and TRBJ1-1 for the parts outside the CDR3, the full variable domain is KAGVTQTPRYLIKTRGQQVTLSCSPISGHRSVSWYQQTPGQGLQFLFEYFSETQRNKGNFPGRFSGRQFSNSRSEMNVSTLELGDSALYLCASSPDQGYTEAFFGQGTRLTVV.

The chain combines TRBV4-1 with TRBJ2-1; 7 positions agree with TRBD2. The V gene's germline CDR1 is MGHRA and CDR2 YSYEKL. The CDR3 has 15 amino acids. V lost 2 bases and J lost 9; bases outside the gene matches: 10. CDR3 DNA sequence: TGCGCCAGCAGCCAAAAAGGGAGGGGACGAGGTGAGCAGTTCTTC. This encodes CASSQKGRGRGEQFF.

The V gene is TRBV5-4, the J gene TRBJ2-1, with 10 bases fitting TRBD2. In germline, CDR1 is SGHNT, CDR2 YYREEE (reference sequence). The CDR3 consists of 16 residues. V lost 4 bases, J lost 6 bases, and 10 bases stayed unmatched. The CDR3 region has the DNA TGTGCCAGCAGCCTGACCCGATTAGCGGGAGGCAATGAGCAGTTCTTC. This sequence encodes CASSLTRLAGGNEQFF.

The chain recombines TRBV11-2 with TRBJ1-2; 10 bases are shared with TRBD1. The CDR3 runs to 17 residues. Germline V gene data show CDR1 as SGHAT and CDR2 as FQNNGV. The V segment lost 1 base and the J segment 8 bases; nucleotides outside the gene matches: 13. The CDR3, as DNA: TGTGCCAGCAGCTTAGCCTATGGACAGGGGGACGTTCGAGGCTACACCTTC. Protein product: CASSLAYGQGDVRGYTF.

The chain recombines TRBV11-2 with TRBJ2-1; D is ambiguous. Trimming cost V 2 bases and J 7 bases, with 3 bases left between them. The CDR3 spans 11 residues. From germline, CDR1 is SGHAT and CDR2 FQNNGV. This CDR3 reads CASSLINEQFF. CDR3 sequence (DNA): TGTGCCAGCAGCTTAATAAATGAGCAGTTCTTC.

CDR3 amino acids: CASRYGTNEKLFF. CDR3 coding DNA: TGTGCCAGCCGATATGGAACTAATGAAAAACTGTTTTTT. This sequence joins TRBV2 and TRBJ1-4; D gene unclear. The germline V gene encodes CDR1 SNHLY and CDR2 FYNNEI. This CDR3 contains 13 residues. Trimming cost V 8 bases and J 1 base, with 8 bases left between them.

V gene TRBV6-1 combines with J gene TRBJ1-2, with D unclear. Deletions cut 4 bases from V and 0 bases from J, with 9 bases between. The CDR3 has 14 amino acids. The germline gives CDR1 MNHNS, CDR2 SASEGT. In nucleotides, the CDR3 is TGTGCCAGCAGTGTGGCGGAACCTAACTATGGCTACACCTTC. This encodes CASSVAEPNYGYTF.

This sequence joins TRBV6-6 and TRBJ2-5; maybe TRBD2 (6 bases). There are 13 residues in the CDR3. Germline lookup yields CDR1 MNHNY and CDR2 SVGAGI (reference sequence). With 6 bases removed from V and 5 bases from J, the gap between germline ends came to 13 bases. The chain's CDR3 is CASRAPSEETQYF. As DNA, the CDR3 is TGTGCCAGCAGAGCACCTAGCGAGGAGACCCAGTACTTC.

This clone was recorded a few times. The chain is built from TRBV5-4 and TRBJ2-3; D remains unclear. The CDR3 length is 11 residues. CDR1 is SGHNT and CDR2 is YYREEE in the germline V gene (reference sequence). Trimming removed 2 bases from V and 5 bases from J, with 3 bases in between. The CDR3 region has the DNA TGTGCCAGCAGCTTAGAAGATACGCAGTATTTT. It codes for CASSLEDTQYF. Supplemented by reference TRBV5-4 and TRBJ2-3, the full variable domain reads ETGVTQSPTHLIKTRGQQVTLRCSSQSGHNTVSWYQQALGQGPQFIFQYYREEENGRGNFPPRFSGLQFPNYSSELNVNALELDDSALYLCASSLEDTQYFGPGTRLTVL.

This clone occurred once. This chain uses TRBV5-6 with TRBJ2-1; 8 nucleotides line up with TRBD2. In germline, CDR1 is SGHDT, CDR2 YYEEEE. V dropped 0 bases and J dropped 3; count of bases not matched to a gene: 8. CDR3 length: 17 amino acids. The CDR3, as DNA: TGTGCCAGCAGCTTGGGTGGCCTAGCGGGCCTCTACAATGAGCAGTTCTTC. Translating it yields CASSLGGLAGLYNEQFF.

This clone has a handful of counts. The chain links TRBV7-2 to TRBJ2-7, with D maybe TRBD2 (5 bases). This CDR3 has 16 amino acids. In germline, CDR1 is SGHTA, CDR2 FQGNSA. Trimming removed 5 bases from V and 1 base from J, with 18 bases in between. The CDR3 spells CASSPSRERQSYEQYF. DNA of the CDR3: TGTGCCAGCAGCCCTAGCAGAGAGCGACAATCCTACGAGCAGTACTTC.

This rearrangement joins TRBV9 to TRBJ1-6; 10 nucleotides line up with TRBD1. Germline CDR1 SGDLS, CDR2 YYNGEE. V was pared by 3 bases and J by 13 bases, with 7 bases of the junction left unmatched. The CDR3 is made up of 14 amino acids. The chain's CDR3 is CASSAGTGVKPLHF. As DNA, the CDR3 is TGTGCCAGCAGCGCCGGGACAGGGGTTAAGCCCCTCCACTTT.

The chain carries TRBV30 and TRBJ1-3, with a tentative D call TRBD1 (5 bases). Germline assignment: CDR1 GTSNPN and CDR2 SVGIG (reference sequence). The germline V and J ends were trimmed by 3 bases and 0 bases, with 15 bases remaining between them. CDR3 length: 16 amino acids. This chain's CDR3 is CAWSLPQENSGNTIYF. The CDR3, as DNA: TGTGCCTGGAGCTTACCACAGGAGAACTCTGGAAACACCATATATTTT. Looking up the rest from reference TRBV30 and TRBJ1-3 gives the full variable domain: SQTIHQWPATLVQPVGSPLSLECTVEGTSNPNLYWYRQAAGRGLQLLFYSVGIGQISSEVPQNLSASRPQDRQFILSSKKLLLSDSGFYLCAWSLPQENSGNTIYFGEGSWLTVV.

The chain employs TRBV11-1 and TRBJ2-4; D possibly corresponds to TRBD2 (5 bases). The V end lost 8 bases, the J end lost 1 base, and 15 bases lay between the germline ends. The CDR3 runs to 15 residues. CDR1 and CDR2 (germline): SGHAT, FQDESV (reference sequence). CDR3 loop: CASRDPTMAKNIQYF. The CDR3 region has the DNA TGTGCCAGCCGGGATCCGACGATGGCCAAAAACATTCAGTACTTC.

The chain employs TRBV9 and TRBJ1-2; D is perhaps TRBD1 (6 bases). V was shortened by 0 bases and J by 0 bases, with 9 bases between the two germline ends. In germline, CDR1 is SGDLS, CDR2 YYNGEE. CDR3 size: 15 residues. CDR3 coding DNA: TGTGCCAGCAGCGTAGGACAGGCGCCTAACTATGGCTACACCTTC. This sequence encodes CASSVGQAPNYGYTF.

J is TRBJ1-2 and V is TRBV21-1; TRBD1 was called by the table and not checked on the DNA. TRBV21-1 corresponds to a pseudogene. This CDR3 has 17 residues. This CDR3 reads CASRKSGTGAGLCGYTF. CDR3 bases: TGTGCCAGCAGGAAATCCGGGACAGGGGCTGGTTTGTGTGGCTACACCTTC.

The chain is built from TRBV30 and TRBJ2-3; D not certain. Trimming removed 4 bases at V and 1 base at J, with 3 bases between. The CDR3 is 11 amino acids. Per the germline V gene, CDR1 is GTSNPN and CDR2 is SVGIG (reference sequence). The CDR3, as DNA: TGTGCCTGGATAGGCACAGATACGCAGTATTTT. It encodes CAWIGTDTQYF.

The gene calls are TRBV5-4 and TRBJ1-2; no clear D. Germline CDR1 and CDR2: SGHNT and YYREEE (reference sequence). The CDR3 contains 14 residues. V lost 4 bases and J 3 bases, leaving 13 bases between the germline ends. The CDR3 loop is CASSHPTDYYGYTF. The CDR3 bases are TGTGCCAGCAGCCACCCGACGGACTACTATGGCTACACCTTC.

The genes are TRBV10-3 and TRBJ1-2; D may be TRBD1 (6 bases). The V end was cut by 4 bases, the J end by 0 bases, with 12 bases between. CDR1 and CDR2 from the germline V gene are ENHRY and SYGVKD. This CDR3 is built from 15 residues. DNA of the CDR3: TGTGCCATCAGTGCCGAGGACAGCTCTAACTATGGCTACACCTTC. Translating it yields CAISAEDSSNYGYTF.

In regard to this clone: The junction differs from germline at one of its ends, possibly a read error. This chain uses TRBV7-7 with TRBJ2-3, with D perhaps matching TRBD1 (6 bases). The CDR3 sequence is 14 residues long. CDR1 and CDR2 from the germline V gene are SSHAT and FNYEAQ (reference sequence). DNA of the CDR3: TGTGCTAGCAGCCCAGGGGAGTACACAGATACGCAGTATTTT. Its protein product is CASSPGEYTDTQYF. Complete variable domain (other parts from reference TRBV7-7 and TRBJ2-3): GAGVSQSPRYKVTKRGQDVTLRCDPISSHATLYWYQQALGQGPEFLTYFNYEAQPDKSGLPSDRFSAERPEGSISTLTIQRTEQRDSAMYRCASSPGEYTDTQYFGPGTRLTVL.

This chain joins TRBV7-6 and TRBJ1-1; D is unresolved. The germline V and J ends were trimmed by 5 bases and 2 bases, with 9 bases remaining between them. From germline, CDR1 is SGHVS and CDR2 FNYEAQ. The CDR3 spans 13 residues. The CDR3 here is CASSQTGNTEAFF. DNA of the CDR3: TGTGCCAGCAGCCAGACCGGTAACACTGAAGCTTTCTTT.

This CDR3 is CASSSPSANRDGGYTF. DNA for the CDR3: TGTGCCAGCAGTTCACCATCCGCGAACAGGGACGGGGGCTACACCTTC. The chain recombines TRBV5-4 with TRBJ1-2, with D possibly matching TRBD1 (6 bases). V was trimmed by 5 bases and J by 8 bases, leaving 25 bases between them. Germline V lookup: CDR1 SGHNT, CDR2 YYREEE (reference sequence). There are 16 residues in the CDR3.

CDR3 nucleotides: TGCGCCAGCAGCTTGGGAATGGTGGGGAACACCGGGGAGCTGTTTTTT. It translates to CASSLGMVGNTGELFF. The chain links TRBV5-1 to TRBJ2-2; no clear D. CDR3 length: 16 amino acids. The V gene's germline CDR1 is SGHRS and CDR2 YFSETQ. The V and J ends lost 0 bases and 1 base respectively, with 10 bases between them. Complete variable domain (other parts from reference TRBV5-1 and TRBJ2-2): KAGVTQTPRYLIKTRGQQVTLSCSPISGHRSVSWYQQTPGQGLQFLFEYFSETQRNKGNFPGRFSGRQFSNSRSEMNVSTLELGDSALYLCASSLGMVGNTGELFFGEGSRLTVL.